Listed here are 13 T cell receptor beta chains from one sample, sequenced in a study of cytomegalovirus exposure and HLA in healthy donors. The study ran its PCR with 60 Vbeta and 13 Jbeta primers. This table comes from immunoSEQ multiplex PCR, and its TCRdb copy is limited to in-frame clones, with some not included. This repertoire shows about 150,000 clones, over 60% found once; its top ten account for about 2%. Input material: PBMCs. Every receptor here comes from a female donor in good health and CMV-seropositive.

The chain carries TRBV2 and TRBJ1-5; 8 nucleotides align to TRBD1. V lost 6 bases, J lost 4 bases, and 5 bases stayed unmatched. The CDR3 has 14 amino acids. CDR1 and CDR2 (germline): SNHLY, FYNNEI. CDR3 in DNA: TGTGCCAGCAGCGGGACAGGAATTAATCAGCCCCAGCATTTT. The encoded protein is CASSGTGINQPQHF.

The V and J genes are TRBV2 and TRBJ2-2; TRBD1 matches at 9 bases. The germline CDR1 and CDR2 sequences are SNHLY and FYNNEI. The CDR3 spans 15 residues. The junction had 8 bases not matched to a gene; V was cut back by 7 bases and J by 5 bases. The CDR3 sequence: CASKTGGAWTGELFF. The CDR3 bases are TGTGCCAGCAAAACAGGGGGCGCCTGGACCGGGGAGCTGTTTTTT.

This clone was counted once. The V call is TRBV10-3, the J call TRBJ1-2, with 7 nucleotides matching TRBD1. The V gene's germline CDR1 is ENHRY and CDR2 SYGVKD. V shed 5 bases and J 7 bases; nucleotides not matched to a gene: 7. The CDR3 sequence is 13 residues long. CDR3 region: CAISPQGVRGYTF. In DNA form, the CDR3 reads TGTGCCATCAGTCCCCAGGGGGTTCGTGGCTACACCTTC.

The genes are TRBV19 and TRBJ2-5; the D gene is possibly TRBD2 (6 bases). Germline CDR1 and CDR2: LNHDA and SQIVND (reference sequence). Trimming shortened V by 6 bases and J by 4 bases, and 21 bases separated the two germline ends. The CDR3 extends over 16 amino acids. Here the CDR3 DNA reads TGTGCCAGTAGCACAATGGGGACTGGCAGCGGAGAGACCCAGTACTTC. Translating gives CASSTMGTGSGETQYF.

The V gene is TRBV2, the J gene TRBJ2-3; 7 bases are shared with TRBD2. The V gene's germline CDR1 is SNHLY and CDR2 FYNNEI. CDR3 length: 14 amino acids. V lost 7 bases and J lost 2; bases outside the gene matches: 6. CDR3 DNA: TGTGCCAGCACCCCGGGACTAATCACAGATACGCAGTATTTT. Residues: CASTPGLITDTQYF.

This chain connects TRBV6-1 to TRBJ2-7; the match to TRBD2 covers 8 bases. Trimming at V came to 6 bases and at J to 5 bases, leaving 9 bases not matched to a gene. Germline assignment: CDR1 MNHNS and CDR2 SASEGT. This CDR3 region has 14 residues. DNA for the CDR3: TGTGCCAGCAGGGGAGCGGGAGTCGTGGACGAGCAGTACTTC. It specifies CASRGAGVVDEQYF.

The genes are TRBV4-1 and TRBJ2-5; TRBD2 aligns across 9 bases. The DNA matches TRBJ2-7 better at its end, which makes the J call doubtful. The CDR3 is 18 residues long. CDR1 is MGHRA and CDR2 is YSYEKL in the germline V gene. Here the CDR3 DNA reads TGCGCCAGCAGCCAAGATTCGATTGGCGGGGGGGCCTCTTACGAGCAGTACTTC. It codes for CASSQDSIGGGASYEQYF.

This clone was recorded only once. The CDR3 nucleotides read TGTGCCAGCAGCCAAGGGACAGGGTGGTCGCGCGAGCAGTACTTC. Its protein is CASSQGTGWSREQYF. The chain couples TRBV9 to TRBJ2-7, with 9 bases fitting TRBD1. CDR3 length: 15 residues. The V segment lost 4 bases and the J segment 6 bases; nucleotides outside the gene matches: 11. Looked up from germline, CDR1 is SGDLS and CDR2 is YYNGEE.

In this sample, this clone turned up a few times. The V gene is TRBV5-1, the J gene TRBJ1-2; tentative D call: TRBD1 (6 bases). The germline V and J ends were trimmed by 0 bases and 4 bases, with 10 bases remaining between them. The CDR3 totals 14 residues. In germline, CDR1 is SGHRS, CDR2 YFSETQ. The CDR3 loop reads CASSLGDIGYGYTF. In nucleotides, the CDR3 is TGCGCCAGCAGCTTGGGGGACATCGGCTATGGCTACACCTTC.

The gene calls are TRBV6-1 and TRBJ2-7, with D possibly TRBD1 on 7 matching bases. The CDR3 spans 15 residues. Germline V gene sequence: CDR1 MNHNS, CDR2 SASEGT. V gave up 4 bases and J gave up 2 bases, with 15 bases separating them. CDR3 protein: CASSAMEGAAYEQYF. CDR3 sequence (DNA): TGTGCCAGCAGTGCCATGGAGGGGGCAGCCTACGAGCAGTACTTC.

The chain carries TRBV15 and TRBJ2-5, with a weak D call TRBD2 (6 bases). Near its end, the DNA agrees better with TRBJ2-7, so the J call may be wrong. CDR1 is LNHNV, CDR2 YYDKDF, per germline (reference sequence). There are 16 residues in the CDR3. The DNA for the CDR3 is TGTGCCACCAGCAGAGATATGCGGGGCAACTCCTACGAGCAGTACTTC. Its protein product is CATSRDMRGNSYEQYF.

This chain links TRBV4-1 with TRBJ2-3; perhaps TRBD2 as D (6 bases). The CDR3 spans 18 residues. Germline V gene data show CDR1 as MGHRA and CDR2 as YSYEKL. The V and J ends lost 0 bases and 6 bases respectively, with 22 bases between them. Here the CDR3 reads CASSQESGTSPPRDTQYF. Written as DNA, the CDR3 is TGCGCCAGCAGCCAAGAATCCGGGACTTCCCCACCGAGGGATACGCAGTATTTT.

The gene calls are TRBV16 and TRBJ1-2; D remains ambiguous. Germline V gene sequence: CDR1 KGHSY, CDR2 FQNENV. The V end lost 0 bases, the J end lost 5 bases, and 7 bases lay between the germline ends. CDR3 length: 13 residues. The CDR3 spells CASSQSEGYGYTF. The CDR3 coding sequence is TGTGCCAGCAGCCAATCGGAGGGTTATGGCTACACCTTC.